This TCR beta chain was recovered during a study of blood T cell repertoires in COVID-19 (TCRdb year 2020). Regarding the research as a whole: Samples covering the acute and convalescent phases of COVID-19 were provided by collaborators in the United States, Italy and Spain. Deeply sampled blood TCRbeta repertoires from subjects exposed to, actively infected with, or recovered from COVID-19 were included in the dataset. A de-identified subject ID, COVID-19 status, age in years and sex were almost always included in the sample metadata. HLA class I and class II types, where available, came from metadata supplied by the sample provider rather than from assay-based typing. Samples were obtained from the ongoing ImmuneRACE study (first 160 participants) and from 1,200 or so subjects provided by 6 global collaborators. The repertoires were released in a freely available public database intended as a resource for research on the immune response to SARS-CoV-2. The prospective study material was composed of cDNA or gDNA derived from T cells, B-cell-depleted T cells, or PBMCs.

Whole blood was collected in K2EDTA tubes by collaborating institutions according to the institutions' own protocols. For TCRbeta analysis, collaborator samples were shipped as frozen whole blood, as isolated PBMCs, or as DNA extracted from either sample type. TCRbeta CDR3 regions were amplified from genomic DNA by means of the immunoSEQ Assay, a bias-controlled multiplex PCR. On the study's bioinformatics: The number of nucleated cells in each sample was estimated from the amplification of reference gene primers within the assay. Sequence reads were collapsed and filtered to measure the absolute abundance of every unique TCRbeta CDR3 rearrangement. Productive Simpson clonality was computed per sample as the square root of Simpson's diversity index over productive rearrangements. TCRdb mirrors the immuneACCESS table, restricted to in-frame sequences. Some clones are absent from its copies; in checked studies, under half trace to an unresolved V gene, and the reason for the others is unknown. V, J and clone size derive from that table, while D and trimming were established from the DNA sequence. For this sample the table gives under 200,000 clones, of which approximately 91% were detected only once. Jointly, the top ten make up about 2% of the sample.

Beyond this particular receptor, the publication reports: How much clinical and demographic metadata was included differed by source and by participant, and the metadata was provided uncurated.

For CDR1 and CDR2, the germline V gene lists SGHRS and YFSETQ. V ends up 0 bases short and J 5 bases short, with an unmatched junction base count of 10. Reading from cysteine to phenylalanine, the CDR3 counts 16 amino acids. Only the CDR3 DNA stays, 48 bases, in frame from base 1. Points on this clone: The specificity of this receptor is unknown. No per-base quality is available; no much larger clone lies one base away.

The source is a man aged 18 to 29 with acute or convalescent COVID-19. The V and J segments used are TRBV5-1 and TRBJ2-7; 8 central nucleotides agree with TRBD1. Sequenced input: peripheral blood. The bases read TGCGCCAGCAGCTTGGCGATCGGGACAGGTGCCAACGAGCAGTACTTC. The translation is CASSLAIGTGANEQYF.